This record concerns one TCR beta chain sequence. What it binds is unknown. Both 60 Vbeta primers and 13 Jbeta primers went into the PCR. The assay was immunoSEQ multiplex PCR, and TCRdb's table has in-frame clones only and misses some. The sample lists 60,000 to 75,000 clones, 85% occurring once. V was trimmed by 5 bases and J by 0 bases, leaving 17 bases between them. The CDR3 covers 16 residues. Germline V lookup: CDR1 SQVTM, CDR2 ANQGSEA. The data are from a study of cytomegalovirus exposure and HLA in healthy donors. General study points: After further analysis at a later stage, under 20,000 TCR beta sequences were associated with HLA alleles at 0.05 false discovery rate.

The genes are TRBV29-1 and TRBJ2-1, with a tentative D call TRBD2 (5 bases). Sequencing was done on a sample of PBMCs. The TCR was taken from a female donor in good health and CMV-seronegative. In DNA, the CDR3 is TGCAGCGTTCCTCTAGCCCTACTTAGCTCCTACAATGAGCAGTTCTTC. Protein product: CSVPLALLSSYNEQFF.